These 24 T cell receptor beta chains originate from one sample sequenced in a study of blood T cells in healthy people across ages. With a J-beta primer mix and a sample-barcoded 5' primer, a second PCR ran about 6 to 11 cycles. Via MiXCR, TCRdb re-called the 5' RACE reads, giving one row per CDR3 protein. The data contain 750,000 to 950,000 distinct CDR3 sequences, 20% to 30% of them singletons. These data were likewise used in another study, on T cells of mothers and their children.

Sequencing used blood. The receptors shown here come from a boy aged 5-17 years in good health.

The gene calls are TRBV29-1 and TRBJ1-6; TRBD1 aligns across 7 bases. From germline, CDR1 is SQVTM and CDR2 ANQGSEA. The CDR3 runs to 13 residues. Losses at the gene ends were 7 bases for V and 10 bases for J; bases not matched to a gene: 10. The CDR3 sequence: CSGKGQGESPLHF. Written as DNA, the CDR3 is TGCAGCGGTAAGGGGCAGGGGGAATCACCCCTCCACTTT. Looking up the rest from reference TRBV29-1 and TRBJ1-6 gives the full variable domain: SAVISQKPSRDICQRGTSLTIQCQVDSQVTMMFWYRQQPGQSLTLIATANQGSEATYESGFVIDKFPISRPNLTFSTLTVSNMSPEDSSIYLCSGKGQGESPLHFGNGTRLTVT.

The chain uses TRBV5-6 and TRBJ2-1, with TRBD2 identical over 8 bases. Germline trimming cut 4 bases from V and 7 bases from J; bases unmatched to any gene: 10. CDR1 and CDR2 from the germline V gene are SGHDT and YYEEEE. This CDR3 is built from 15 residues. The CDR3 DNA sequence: TGTGCCAGCAGCCAGGGACTAGTAAATGTTAATGAGCAGTTCTTC. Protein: CASSQGLVNVNEQFF.

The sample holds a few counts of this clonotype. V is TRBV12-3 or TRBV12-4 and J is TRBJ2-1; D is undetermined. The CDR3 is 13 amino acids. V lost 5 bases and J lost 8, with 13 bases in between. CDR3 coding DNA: TGTGCCAGCAGTGACCCCTCCGTTTATGAGCAGTTCTTC. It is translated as CASSDPSVYEQFF.

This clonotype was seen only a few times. CDR3 nucleotides: TGTGCCACGTCGGGACTAGCTTTCTCTGGGGCCAACGTCCTGACTTTC. It yields the protein CATSGLAFSGANVLTF. J is TRBJ2-6 and V is TRBV10-3, with 9 bases that match TRBD2. The CDR3 covers 16 residues. Germline V lookup: CDR1 ENHRY, CDR2 SYGVKD. V lost 10 bases, J lost 0 bases, and 7 bases stayed unmatched.

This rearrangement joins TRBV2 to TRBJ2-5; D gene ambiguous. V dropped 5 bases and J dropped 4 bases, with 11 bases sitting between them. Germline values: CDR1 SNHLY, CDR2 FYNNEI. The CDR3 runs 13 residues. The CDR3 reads CASSPVNLETQYF. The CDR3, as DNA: TGTGCCAGCAGTCCGGTAAACTTAGAGACCCAGTACTTC.

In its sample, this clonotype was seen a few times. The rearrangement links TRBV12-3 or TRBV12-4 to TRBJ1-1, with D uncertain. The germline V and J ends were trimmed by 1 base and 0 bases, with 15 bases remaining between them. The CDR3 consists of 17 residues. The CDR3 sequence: CASSLGRRSPMNTEAFF. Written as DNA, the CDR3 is TGTGCCAGCAGTTTAGGGCGGCGGTCCCCAATGAACACTGAAGCTTTCTTT.

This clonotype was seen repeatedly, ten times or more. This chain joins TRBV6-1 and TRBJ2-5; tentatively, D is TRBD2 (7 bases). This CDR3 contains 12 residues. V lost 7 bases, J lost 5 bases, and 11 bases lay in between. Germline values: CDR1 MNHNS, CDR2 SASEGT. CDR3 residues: CASKGGGETQYF. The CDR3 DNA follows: TGTGCCAGCAAGGGGGGGGGGGAGACCCAGTACTTC.

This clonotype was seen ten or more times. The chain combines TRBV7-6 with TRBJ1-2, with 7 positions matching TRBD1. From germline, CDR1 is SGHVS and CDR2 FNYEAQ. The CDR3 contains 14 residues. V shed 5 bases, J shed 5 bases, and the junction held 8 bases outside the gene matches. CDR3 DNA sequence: TGTGCCAGCAGCCCCGCAGGGGGTGGGTATGGCTACACCTTC. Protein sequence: CASSPAGGGYGYTF.

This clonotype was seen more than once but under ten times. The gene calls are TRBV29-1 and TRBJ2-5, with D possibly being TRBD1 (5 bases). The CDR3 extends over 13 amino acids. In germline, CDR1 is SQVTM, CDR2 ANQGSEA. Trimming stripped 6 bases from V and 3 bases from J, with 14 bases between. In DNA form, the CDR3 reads TGCAGCGTAGGTCAGATCAGGGAAGAGACCCAGTACTTC. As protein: CSVGQIREETQYF.

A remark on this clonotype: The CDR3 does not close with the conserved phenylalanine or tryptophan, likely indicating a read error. The CDR3 sequence: CASSQDPGRYGYTL. For the CDR3, the DNA is TGCGCCAGCAGCCAAGATCCGGGGCGCTATGGCTACACCCTC. The V gene is TRBV4-1, the J gene TRBJ1-2; TRBD1 might be the D (5 bases). The V end lost 0 bases, the J end lost 4 bases, and 9 bases lay between the germline ends. CDR1 MGHRA and CDR2 YSYEKL come from the germline V gene. The CDR3 has 14 amino acids.

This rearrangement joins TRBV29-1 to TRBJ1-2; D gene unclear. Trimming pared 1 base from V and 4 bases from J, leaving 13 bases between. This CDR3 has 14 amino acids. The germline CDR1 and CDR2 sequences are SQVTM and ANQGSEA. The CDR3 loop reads CSVEGGGYRYGYTF. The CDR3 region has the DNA TGCAGCGTTGAAGGGGGAGGCTATCGCTATGGCTACACCTTC.

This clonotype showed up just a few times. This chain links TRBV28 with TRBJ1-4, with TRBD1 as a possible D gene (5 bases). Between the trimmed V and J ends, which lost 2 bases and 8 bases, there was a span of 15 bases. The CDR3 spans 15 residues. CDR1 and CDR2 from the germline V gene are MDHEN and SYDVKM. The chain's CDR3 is CASSLIPRGGEKLFF. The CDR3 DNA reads TGTGCCAGCAGTTTAATCCCCCGGGGCGGGGAAAAACTGTTTTTT. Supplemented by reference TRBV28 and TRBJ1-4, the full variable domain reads DVKVTQSSRYLVKRTGEKVFLECVQDMDHENMFWYRQDPGLGLRLIYFSYDVKMKEKGDIPEGYSVSREKKERFSLILESASTNQTSMYLCASSLIPRGGEKLFFGSGTQLSVL.

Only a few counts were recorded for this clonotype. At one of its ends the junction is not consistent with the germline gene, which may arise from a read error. CDR3 nucleotides: TGTGTCAGCAGTCTCACAGGGGGCAGCTACAATGAGCAGTTCTTC. Residues: CVSSLTGGSYNEQFF. V usage is TRBV6-2 or TRBV6-3 and J usage is TRBJ2-5; 9 nucleotides align to TRBD1. The end of the DNA aligns better with TRBJ2-1, so the J call may be wrong. From germline, CDR1 is MNHEY and CDR2 SVGEGT. The CDR3 is 15 residues long.

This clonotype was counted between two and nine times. The CDR3: CASSDIFTGELFF. In DNA form, the CDR3 reads TGTGCCAGCAGTGATATATTCACCGGGGAGCTGTTTTTT. This chain uses TRBV6-1 with TRBJ2-2; no clear D. V gave up 3 bases and J gave up 4 bases, with 6 bases separating them. The CDR3 loop spans 13 amino acids. CDR1 and CDR2 (germline): MNHNS, SASEGT.

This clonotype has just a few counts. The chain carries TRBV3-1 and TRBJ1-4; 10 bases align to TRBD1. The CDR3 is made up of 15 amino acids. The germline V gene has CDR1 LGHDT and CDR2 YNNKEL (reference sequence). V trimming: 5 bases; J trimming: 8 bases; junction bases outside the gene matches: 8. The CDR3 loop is CASSSDRGRREKLFF. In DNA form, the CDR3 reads TGTGCCAGCAGCTCCGACAGGGGGCGCCGAGAAAAACTGTTTTTT.

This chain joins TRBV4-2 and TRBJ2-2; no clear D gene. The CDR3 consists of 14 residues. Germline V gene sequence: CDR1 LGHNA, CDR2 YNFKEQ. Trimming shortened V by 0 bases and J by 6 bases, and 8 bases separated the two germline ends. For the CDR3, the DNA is TGTGCCAGCAGCCAAGATGAGGAGTCCGGGGAGCTGTTTTTT. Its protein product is CASSQDEESGELFF.

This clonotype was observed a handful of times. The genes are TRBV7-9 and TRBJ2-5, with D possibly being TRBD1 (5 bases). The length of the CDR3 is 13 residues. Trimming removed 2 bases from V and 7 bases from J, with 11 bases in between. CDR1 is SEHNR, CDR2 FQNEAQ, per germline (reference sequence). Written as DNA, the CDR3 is TGTGCCAGCAGCTTACAGGGTCGCGGGACCCAGTACTTC. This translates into CASSLQGRGTQYF.

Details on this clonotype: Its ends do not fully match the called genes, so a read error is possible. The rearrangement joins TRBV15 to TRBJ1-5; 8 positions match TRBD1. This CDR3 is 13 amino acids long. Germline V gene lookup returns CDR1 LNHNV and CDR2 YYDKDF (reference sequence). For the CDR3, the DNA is TGTGCCACCGCCGGGACAGGCAATCAGCCCCAGAATTTT. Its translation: CATAGTGNQPQNF.

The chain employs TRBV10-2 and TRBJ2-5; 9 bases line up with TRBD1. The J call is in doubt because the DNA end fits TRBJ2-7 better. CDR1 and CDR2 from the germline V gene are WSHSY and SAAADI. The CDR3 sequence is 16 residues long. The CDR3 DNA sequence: TGCGCCAGCAGTGCCGCCCGGGGACAGGGCTCCTACGAGCAGTACTTC. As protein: CASSAARGQGSYEQYF.

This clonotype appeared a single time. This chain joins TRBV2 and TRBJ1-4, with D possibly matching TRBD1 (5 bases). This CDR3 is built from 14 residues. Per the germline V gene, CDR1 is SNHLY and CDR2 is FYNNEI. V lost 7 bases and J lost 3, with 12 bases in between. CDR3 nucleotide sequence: TGTGCCAGCAAAATGGACAACGCTAATGAAAAACTGTTTTTT. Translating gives CASKMDNANEKLFF.

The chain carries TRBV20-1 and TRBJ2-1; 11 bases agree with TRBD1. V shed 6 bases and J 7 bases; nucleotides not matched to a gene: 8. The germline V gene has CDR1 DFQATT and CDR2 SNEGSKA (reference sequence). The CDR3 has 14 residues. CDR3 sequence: CSATDRGPENEQFF. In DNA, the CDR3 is TGCAGTGCGACGGACAGGGGGCCTGAGAATGAGCAGTTCTTC.

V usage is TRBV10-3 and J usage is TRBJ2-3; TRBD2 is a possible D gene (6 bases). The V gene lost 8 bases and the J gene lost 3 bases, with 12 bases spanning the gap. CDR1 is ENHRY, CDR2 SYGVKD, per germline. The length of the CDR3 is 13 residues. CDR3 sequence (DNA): TGTGCCATCTCCAACCTAGCGACAGATACGCAGTATTTT. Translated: CAISNLATDTQYF.

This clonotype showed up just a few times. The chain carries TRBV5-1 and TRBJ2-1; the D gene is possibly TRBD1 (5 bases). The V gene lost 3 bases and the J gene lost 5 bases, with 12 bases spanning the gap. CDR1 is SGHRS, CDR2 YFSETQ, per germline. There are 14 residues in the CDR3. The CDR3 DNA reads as TGCGCCAGCAGCTCTGGGGCAGGAAACAATGAGCAGTTCTTC. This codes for CASSSGAGNNEQFF.

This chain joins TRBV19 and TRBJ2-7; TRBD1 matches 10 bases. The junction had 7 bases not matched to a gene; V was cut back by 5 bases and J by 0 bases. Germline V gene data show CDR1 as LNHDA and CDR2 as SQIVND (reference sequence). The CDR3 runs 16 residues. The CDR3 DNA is TGTGCCAGTAGTGGGACAGGGGCTAGGGGCTCCTACGAGCAGTACTTC. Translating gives CASSGTGARGSYEQYF. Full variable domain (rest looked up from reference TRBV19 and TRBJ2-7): DGGITQSPKYLFRKEGQNVTLSCEQNLNHDAMYWYRQDPGQGLRLIYYSQIVNDFQKGDIAEGYSVSREKKESFPLTVTSAQKNPTAFYLCASSGTGARGSYEQYFGPGTRLTVT.